This T cell receptor (beta chain) was profiled in a study of beta chain features in type 1 diabetes. The authors reverse transcribed all of the isolated RNA, so sequencing captured expressed TCRB transcripts. Around 3.7 million reads was the average for naive, central memory and regulatory T cell samples. The repertoire was sequenced with immunoSEQ multiplex PCR; TCRdb's copy has only in-frame clones and lacks some. The profile shows a few hundred thousand clones, more than 9% of them singletons. There are 11 residues in the CDR3. The germline V gene has CDR1 SGHRS and CDR2 YFSETQ. V was clipped by 7 bases and J by 6 bases, with 9 bases between them. CD4+ naive, central memory, regulatory and stem cell-like memory subsets were isolated by sorting on CD45RO/CCR7/CD25/CD127/CD95/CD27.

Material for sequencing was naive CD4+ T cells from blood. The gene calls are TRBV5-1 and TRBJ2-3; unclear D gene. The origin of this receptor is a woman younger than 35 in good health. The CDR3, as DNA: TGCGCCAGCCAGGCGCTGGATACGCAGTATTTT. Its protein is CASQALDTQYF. Full variable domain (missing parts from reference TRBV5-1 and TRBJ2-3): KAGVTQTPRYLIKTRGQQVTLSCSPISGHRSVSWYQQTPGQGLQFLFEYFSETQRNKGNFPGRFSGRQFSNSRSEMNVSTLELGDSALYLCASQALDTQYFGPGTRLTVL.